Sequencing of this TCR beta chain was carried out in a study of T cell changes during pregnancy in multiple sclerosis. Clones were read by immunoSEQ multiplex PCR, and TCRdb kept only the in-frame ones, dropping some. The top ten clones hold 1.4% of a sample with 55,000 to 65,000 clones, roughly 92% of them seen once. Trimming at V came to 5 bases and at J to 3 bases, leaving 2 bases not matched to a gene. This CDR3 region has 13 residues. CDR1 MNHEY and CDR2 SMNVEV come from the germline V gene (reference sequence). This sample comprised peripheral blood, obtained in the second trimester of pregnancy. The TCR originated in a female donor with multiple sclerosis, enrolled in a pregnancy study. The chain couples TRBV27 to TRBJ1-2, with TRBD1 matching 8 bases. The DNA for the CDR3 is TGTGCCAGCAGTATACAGGGGGACTATGGCTACACCTTC. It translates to CASSIQGDYGYTF.